This T cell receptor beta chain was found in a study of cytomegalovirus exposure and HLA in healthy donors. Study overall: The roughly 700 first-cohort repertoires shared a platform with the approximately 120 validation repertoires, as reported in a later analysis.

Produced via immunoSEQ multiplex PCR; TCRdb's table is partial and in-frame only. This sample has about 160,000 clones, with around nine tenths found just once. This clone was counted a single time. Germline V gene data show CDR1 as MGHRA and CDR2 as YSYEKL. This CDR3 has 15 amino acids. The V end was cut by 0 bases, the J end by 6 bases, with 14 bases between. A 120-subject validation cohort, separate from the approximately 720-subject first cohort, supplied the donors. This receptor was taken from a woman between 18 and 29 years old in good health and CMV-seronegative. The sequencing input was PBMCs. V usage is TRBV4-1 and J usage is TRBJ1-2; D remains ambiguous. CDR3 nucleotide sequence: TGCGCCAGCAGCCAAGATCGGGGAAGGGAAGATGGCTACACCTTC. This sequence encodes CASSQDRGREDGYTF.